This T cell receptor (beta chain) was sequenced during a study of blood T cell repertoires in COVID-19. At the level of the study: COVID-19 samples from acute and convalescent phases originated in the United States, Italy and Spain. PBMCs, B-cell-depleted T cells, or T cells were the source of the cDNA or gDNA that made up the material.

In the source study's methods: Reference gene primer amplification gave estimated nucleated cell counts. The repertoire was sequenced with immunoSEQ multiplex PCR; TCRdb's copy has only in-frame clones and lacks some. Clonal size and the V and J genes are those of that table, whereas D and trimming came from the DNA. The top ten hold over 10% of the sample, which has roughly 63,000 clones, around 73% seen once. The germline V gene has CDR1 KGHDR and CDR2 SFDVKD. The CDR3 spans 15 residues. After removal of 5 bases from V and 6 bases from J, the junction contained 6 bases not matched to a gene. The source material was peripheral blood. This clonotype originated in an elderly man with acute or convalescent COVID-19. The chain employs TRBV24-1 and TRBJ2-1, with TRBD1 identical over 10 bases. The chain's CDR3 is CATSAWGQGSNEQFF. The CDR3 DNA sequence: TGTGCCACCAGTGCTTGGGGACAGGGGAGCAATGAGCAGTTCTTC.